These T cell receptor beta chains were read from a single sample in a study of shared clonotypes between healthy human individuals. Profiled with immunoSEQ multiplex PCR; TCRdb holds only in-frame clones, not every one. This sample has hundreds of thousands of clones, with less than 80% found just once. The specimen sequenced was PBMCs. The origin of the receptors is a woman aged 40-49 years in good health. Some clones in this sample may be carry-over from other donors' samples. Each CDR3 is given with its conserved first and last residue. The order of the fields is V gene, clone size, D gene, J gene, CDR3 protein, CDR3 DNA. A D gene is named only where the DNA matches it firmly. Size is stated for part of the rows, as once, few or many counts, or as a class when the clone is expanded.

v_gene: TRBV5-1; abundance: .; d_gene: TRBD2; j_gene: TRBJ2-7; CDR3aa: CASSLGLAADYEQYF; CDR3nt: TGCGCCAGCAGCTTGGGACTAGCGGCAGACTACGAGCAGTACTTC
v_gene: TRBV28; abundance: .; d_gene: .; j_gene: TRBJ2-7; CDR3aa: CASSPPVSYEQYF; CDR3nt: TGTGCCAGCAGTCCACCAGTCTCCTACGAGCAGTACTTC
v_gene: TRBV5-1; abundance: .; d_gene: .; j_gene: TRBJ1-2; CDR3aa: CASTPGQGTLAGYTF; CDR3nt: TGCGCCAGCACCCCCGGGCAGGGTACATTAGCTGGCTACACCTTC
v_gene: TRBV28; abundance: .; d_gene: TRBD1; j_gene: TRBJ1-1; CDR3aa: CASSGPGQGAREAFF; CDR3nt: TGTGCCAGCAGTGGTCCGGGACAGGGGGCGAGAGAAGCTTTCTTT
v_gene: TRBV7-2; abundance: .; d_gene: .; j_gene: TRBJ1-2; CDR3aa: CASSFFYGYTF; CDR3nt: TGTGCCAGCAGCTTCTTCTATGGCTACACCTTC
v_gene: TRBV13; abundance: .; d_gene: .; j_gene: TRBJ1-1; CDR3aa: CASSLRRSMNTEAFF; CDR3nt: TGTGCCAGCAGCTTACGGAGATCCATGAACACTGAAGCTTTCTTT
v_gene: TRBV7-9; abundance: .; d_gene: TRBD1; j_gene: TRBJ2-2; CDR3aa: CASSTDRGNTGELFF; CDR3nt: TGTGCCAGCAGCACCGACAGGGGAAACACCGGGGAGCTGTTTTTT
v_gene: TRBV9; abundance: .; d_gene: .; j_gene: TRBJ1-2; CDR3aa: CASSFPRDKRESNYGYTF; CDR3nt: TGTGCCAGCAGCTTCCCCCGGGACAAAAGAGAATCTAACTATGGCTACACCTTC
v_gene: TRBV7-8; abundance: .; d_gene: .; j_gene: TRBJ2-3; CDR3aa: CASSLIPGLDTQYF; CDR3nt: TGTGCCAGCAGCTTAATCCCCGGACTAGATACGCAGTATTTT
v_gene: TRBV2; abundance: .; d_gene: TRBD1; j_gene: TRBJ2-3; CDR3aa: CASSEGGQGTDTQYF; CDR3nt: TGTGCCAGCAGTGAAGGGGGACAGGGGACAGATACGCAGTATTTT
v_gene: TRBV5-1; abundance: few; d_gene: TRBD2; j_gene: TRBJ2-7; CDR3aa: CASSFRIAGGYEQYF; CDR3nt: TGCGCCAGCAGCTTTAGGATAGCGGGAGGGTACGAGCAGTACTTC
v_gene: TRBV7-3; abundance: once; d_gene: .; j_gene: TRBJ1-1; CDR3aa: CASSLGENTEAFF; CDR3nt: TGTGCCAGCAGCTTAGGGGAGAACACTGAAGCTTTCTTT
v_gene: TRBV28; abundance: .; d_gene: TRBD1; j_gene: TRBJ1-5; CDR3aa: CASSLWGQGNQPQHF; CDR3nt: TGTGCCAGCAGTTTATGGGGACAGGGGAATCAGCCCCAGCATTTT
v_gene: TRBV10-3; abundance: once; d_gene: .; j_gene: TRBJ1-1; CDR3aa: CAISGSMNTGETEAFF; CDR3nt: TGTGCCATCAGTGGATCGATGAATACAGGCGAAACTGAAGCTTTCTTT
v_gene: TRBV9; abundance: few; d_gene: .; j_gene: TRBJ2-2; CDR3aa: CASSVVGNTGELFF; CDR3nt: TGTGCCAGCAGCGTAGTGGGGAACACCGGGGAGCTGTTTTTT
v_gene: TRBV19; abundance: .; d_gene: .; j_gene: TRBJ1-5; CDR3aa: CASSPGDGNQPQHF; CDR3nt: TGTGCCAGTAGCCCTGGGGATGGCAATCAGCCCCAGCATTTT
v_gene: TRBV5-1; abundance: once; d_gene: .; j_gene: TRBJ2-1; CDR3aa: CASSLDSPTYDNEQFF; CDR3nt: TGCGCCAGCAGCTTGGACAGCCCGACCTACGACAATGAGCAGTTCTTC
v_gene: TRBV20-1; abundance: .; d_gene: .; j_gene: TRBJ2-7; CDR3aa: CSAREDYEQYF; CDR3nt: TGCAGTGCTAGAGAGGACTACGAGCAGTACTTC
v_gene: TRBV7-9; abundance: few; d_gene: .; j_gene: TRBJ2-1; CDR3aa: CASTDNEQFF; CDR3nt: TGTGCCAGCACGGACAATGAGCAGTTCTTC
v_gene: TRBV13; abundance: .; d_gene: TRBD2; j_gene: TRBJ2-1; CDR3aa: CASSPSGGRFYNEQFF; CDR3nt: TGTGCCAGCAGCCCCTCGGGGGGGAGGTTCTACAATGAGCAGTTCTTC
v_gene: TRBV7-9; abundance: .; d_gene: .; j_gene: TRBJ2-5; CDR3aa: CASSLAEAARAQYF; CDR3nt: TGTGCCAGCAGCTTAGCGGAGGCTGCCAGGGCCCAGTACTTC
v_gene: TRBV2; abundance: .; d_gene: TRBD2; j_gene: TRBJ2-2; CDR3aa: CASSVRGTDTGGELFF; CDR3nt: TGTGCCAGCAGTGTGCGGGGGACCGATACGGGCGGGGAGCTGTTTTTT
v_gene: TRBV18; abundance: .; d_gene: TRBD1; j_gene: TRBJ1-1; CDR3aa: CASSPRTGVGRINTEAFF; CDR3nt: TGTGCCAGCTCACCGCGGACAGGGGTGGGTCGCATAAACACTGAAGCTTTCTTT
v_gene: TRBV7-2; abundance: .; d_gene: TRBD2; j_gene: TRBJ2-1; CDR3aa: CASSPEGSGRGQFF; CDR3nt: TGTGCCAGCAGCCCCGAGGGTAGCGGGAGAGGGCAGTTCTTC
v_gene: TRBV5-1; abundance: .; d_gene: TRBD1; j_gene: TRBJ2-2; CDR3aa: CASSLGTGYTGELFF; CDR3nt: TGCGCCAGCAGCTTGGGGACAGGGTACACCGGGGAGCTGTTTTTT
v_gene: TRBV27; abundance: .; d_gene: TRBD2; j_gene: TRBJ2-3; CDR3aa: CASSLRPAGAVSTDTQYF; CDR3nt: TGTGCCAGCAGTTTGCGCCCAGCGGGAGCGGTGAGCACAGATACGCAGTATTTT
v_gene: TRBV5-8; abundance: .; d_gene: .; j_gene: TRBJ2-6; CDR3aa: CASSPGGGARSGANVLTF; CDR3nt: TGTGCCAGCAGCCCGGGTGGTGGGGCCCGCTCTGGGGCCAACGTCCTGACTTTC
v_gene: TRBV2; abundance: .; d_gene: .; j_gene: TRBJ1-5; CDR3aa: CASSGDQPQHF; CDR3nt: TGTGCCAGCTCCGGGGACCAGCCCCAGCATTTT